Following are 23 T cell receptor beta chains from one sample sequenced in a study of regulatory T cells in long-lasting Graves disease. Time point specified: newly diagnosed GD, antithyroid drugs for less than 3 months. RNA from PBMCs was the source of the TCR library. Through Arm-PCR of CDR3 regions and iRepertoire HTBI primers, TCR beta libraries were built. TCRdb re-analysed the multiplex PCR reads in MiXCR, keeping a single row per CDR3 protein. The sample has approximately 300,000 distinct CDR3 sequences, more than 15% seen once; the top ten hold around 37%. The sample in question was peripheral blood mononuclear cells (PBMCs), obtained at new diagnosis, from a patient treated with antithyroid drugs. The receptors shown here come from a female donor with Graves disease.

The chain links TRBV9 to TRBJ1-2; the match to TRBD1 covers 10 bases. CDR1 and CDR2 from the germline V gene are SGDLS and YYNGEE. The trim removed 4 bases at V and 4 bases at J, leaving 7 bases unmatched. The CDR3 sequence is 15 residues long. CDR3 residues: CASSPGTGVLYGYTF. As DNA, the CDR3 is TGTGCCAGCAGCCCAGGGACAGGGGTTCTCTATGGCTACACCTTC.

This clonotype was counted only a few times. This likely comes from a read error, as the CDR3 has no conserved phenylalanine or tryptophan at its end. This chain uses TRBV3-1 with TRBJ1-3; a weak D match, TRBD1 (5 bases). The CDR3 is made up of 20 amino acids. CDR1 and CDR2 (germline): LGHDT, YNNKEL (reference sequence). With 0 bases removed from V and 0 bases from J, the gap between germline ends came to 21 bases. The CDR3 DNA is TGTGCCAGCAGCCAAGATCCGCCCAGGGCCACCACTTTCTCTGGAAACACCATATATTCT. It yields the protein CASSQDPPRATTFSGNTIYS.

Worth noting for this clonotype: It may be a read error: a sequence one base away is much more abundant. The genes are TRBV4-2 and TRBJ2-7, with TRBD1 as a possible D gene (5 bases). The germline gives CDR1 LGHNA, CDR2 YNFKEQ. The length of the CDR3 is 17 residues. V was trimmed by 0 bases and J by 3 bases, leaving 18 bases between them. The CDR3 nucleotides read TGTGCCAGCAGCCAAGAAGGGGATCGGGCTGGAATCTACGAGCAGTACTTC. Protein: CASSQEGDRAGIYEQYF.

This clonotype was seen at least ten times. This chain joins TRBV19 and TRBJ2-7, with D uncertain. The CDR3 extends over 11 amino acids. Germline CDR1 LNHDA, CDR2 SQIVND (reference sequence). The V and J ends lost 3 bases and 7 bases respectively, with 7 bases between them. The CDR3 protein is CASSIAEEQYF. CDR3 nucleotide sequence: TGTGCCAGTAGTATCGCGGAGGAGCAGTACTTC.

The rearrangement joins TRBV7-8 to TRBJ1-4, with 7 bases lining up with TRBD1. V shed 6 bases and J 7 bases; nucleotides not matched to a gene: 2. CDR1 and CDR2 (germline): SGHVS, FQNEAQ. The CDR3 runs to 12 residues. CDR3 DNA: TGTGCCAGCAGACAGGGGAGTGAAAAACTGTTTTTT. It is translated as CASRQGSEKLFF. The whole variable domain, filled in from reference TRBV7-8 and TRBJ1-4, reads GAGVSQSPRYKVAKRGQDVALRCDPISGHVSLFWYQQALGQGPEFLTYFQNEAQLDKSGLPSDRFFAERPEGSVSTLKIQRTQQEDSAVYLCASRQGSEKLFFGSGTQLSVL.

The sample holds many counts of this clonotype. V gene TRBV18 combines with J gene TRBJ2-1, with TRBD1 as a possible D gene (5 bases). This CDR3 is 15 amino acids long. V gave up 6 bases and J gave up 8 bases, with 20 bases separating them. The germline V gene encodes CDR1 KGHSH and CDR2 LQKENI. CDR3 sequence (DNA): TGTGCCAGCTCGATCCAGGGTGTTGGCGCAGATGAGCAGTTCTTC. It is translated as CASSIQGVGADEQFF.

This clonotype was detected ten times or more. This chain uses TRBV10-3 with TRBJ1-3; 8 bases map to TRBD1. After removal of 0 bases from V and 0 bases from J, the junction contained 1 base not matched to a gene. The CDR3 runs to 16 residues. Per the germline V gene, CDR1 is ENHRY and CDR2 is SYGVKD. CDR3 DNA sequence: TGTGCCATCAGTGAGTCGGGACAGGCCTCTGGAAACACCATATATTTT. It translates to CAISESGQASGNTIYF.

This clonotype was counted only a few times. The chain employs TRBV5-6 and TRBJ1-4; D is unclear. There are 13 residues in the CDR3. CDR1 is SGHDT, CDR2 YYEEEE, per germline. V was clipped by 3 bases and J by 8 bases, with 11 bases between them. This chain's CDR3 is CASSSSEEEKLFF. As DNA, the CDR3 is TGTGCCAGCAGCTCTAGTGAAGAGGAAAAACTGTTTTTT.

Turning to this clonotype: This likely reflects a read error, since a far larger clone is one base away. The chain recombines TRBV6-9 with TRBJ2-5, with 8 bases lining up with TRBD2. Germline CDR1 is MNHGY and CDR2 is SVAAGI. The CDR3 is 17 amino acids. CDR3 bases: TGTGCCAGCAGTTCCCCCCTGACTAGCGCTATCCAAGAGACCCAGTCCTTC. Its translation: CASSSPLTSAIQETQSF.

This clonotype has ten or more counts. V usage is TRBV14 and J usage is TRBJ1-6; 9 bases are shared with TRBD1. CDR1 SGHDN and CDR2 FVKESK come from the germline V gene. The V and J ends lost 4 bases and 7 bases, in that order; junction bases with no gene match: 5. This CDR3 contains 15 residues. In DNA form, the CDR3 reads TGTGCCAGCAGCCGACGGGACAGGGAAAATTCACCCCTCCACTTT. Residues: CASSRRDRENSPLHF.

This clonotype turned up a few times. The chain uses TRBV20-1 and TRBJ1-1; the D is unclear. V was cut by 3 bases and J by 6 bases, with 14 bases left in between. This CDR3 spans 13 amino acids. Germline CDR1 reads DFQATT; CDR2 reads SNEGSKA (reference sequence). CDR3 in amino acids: CSASGQPTAEAFF. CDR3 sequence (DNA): TGCAGTGCTAGTGGTCAGCCGACCGCTGAAGCTTTCTTT.

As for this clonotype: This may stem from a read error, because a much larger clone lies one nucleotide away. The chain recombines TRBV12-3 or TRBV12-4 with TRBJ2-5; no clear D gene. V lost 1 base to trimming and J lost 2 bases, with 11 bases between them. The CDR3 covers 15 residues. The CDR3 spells CASSLGAEAQETQYF. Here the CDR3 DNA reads TGTGCCAGCAGTTTAGGGGCAGAAGCGCAAGAGACCCAGTACTTC.

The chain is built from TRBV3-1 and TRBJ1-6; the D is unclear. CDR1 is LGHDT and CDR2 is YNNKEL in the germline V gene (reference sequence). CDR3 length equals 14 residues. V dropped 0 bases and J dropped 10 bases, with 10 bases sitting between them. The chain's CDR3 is CASSQDSSLSPLHF. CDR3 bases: TGTGCCAGCAGCCAAGATAGTTCCTTGTCACCCCTCCACTTT.

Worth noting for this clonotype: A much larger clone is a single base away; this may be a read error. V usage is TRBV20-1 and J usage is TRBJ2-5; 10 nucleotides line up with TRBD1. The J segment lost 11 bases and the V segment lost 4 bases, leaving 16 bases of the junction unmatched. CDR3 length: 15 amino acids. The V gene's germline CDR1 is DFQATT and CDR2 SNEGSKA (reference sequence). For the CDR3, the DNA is TGCAGTGCTACTACCGGGACAGGGGACTACAATGAGCAGTACTTC. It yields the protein CSATTGTGDYNEQYF.

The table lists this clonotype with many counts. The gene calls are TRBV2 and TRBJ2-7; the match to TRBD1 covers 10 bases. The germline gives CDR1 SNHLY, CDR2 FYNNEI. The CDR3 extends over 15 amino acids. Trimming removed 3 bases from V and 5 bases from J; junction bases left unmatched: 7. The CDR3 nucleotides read TGTGCCAGCAGTGATCTGGGACAGGGGCTCCACGAGCAGTACTTC. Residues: CASSDLGQGLHEQYF.

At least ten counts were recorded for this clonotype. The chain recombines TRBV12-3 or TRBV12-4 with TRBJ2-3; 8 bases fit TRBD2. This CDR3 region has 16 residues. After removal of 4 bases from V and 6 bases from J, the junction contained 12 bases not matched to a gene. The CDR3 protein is CASSYATSAGADTQYF. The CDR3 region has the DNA TGTGCCAGCAGTTACGCGACATCAGCGGGAGCGGATACGCAGTATTTT.

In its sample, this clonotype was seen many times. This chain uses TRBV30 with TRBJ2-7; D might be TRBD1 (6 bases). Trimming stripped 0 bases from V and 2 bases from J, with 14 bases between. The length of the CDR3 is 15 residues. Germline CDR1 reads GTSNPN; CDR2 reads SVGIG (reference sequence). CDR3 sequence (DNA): TGTGCCTGGAGTGTACGGCGGACAGCTCCCTACGAGCAGTACTTC. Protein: CAWSVRRTAPYEQYF.

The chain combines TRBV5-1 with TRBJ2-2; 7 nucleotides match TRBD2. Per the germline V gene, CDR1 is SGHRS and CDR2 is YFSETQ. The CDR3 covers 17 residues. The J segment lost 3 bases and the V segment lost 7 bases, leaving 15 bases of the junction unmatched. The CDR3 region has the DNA TGCGCCAGCGAGAGACTAGCTTCCGGAATTGACACCGGGGAGCTGTTTTTT. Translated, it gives CASERLASGIDTGELFF. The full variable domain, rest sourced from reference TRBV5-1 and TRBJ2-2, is KAGVTQTPRYLIKTRGQQVTLSCSPISGHRSVSWYQQTPGQGLQFLFEYFSETQRNKGNFPGRFSGRQFSNSRSEMNVSTLELGDSALYLCASERLASGIDTGELFFGEGSRLTVL.

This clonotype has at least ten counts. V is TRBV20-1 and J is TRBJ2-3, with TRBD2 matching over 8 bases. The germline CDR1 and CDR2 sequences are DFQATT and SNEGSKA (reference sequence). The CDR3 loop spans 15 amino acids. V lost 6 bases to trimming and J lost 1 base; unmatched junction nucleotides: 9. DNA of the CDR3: TGCAGTGCGATTCGACTAGCGCCACGCACAGATACGCAGTATTTT. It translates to CSAIRLAPRTDTQYF.

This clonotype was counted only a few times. Written as DNA, the CDR3 is TGTGCCAGCAGTCGGGACAGGGGGGAACTGTTTTTT. Translation gives CASSRDRGELFF. The J gene is TRBJ1-4, the V gene TRBV12-3 or TRBV12-4, with TRBD1 identical over 11 bases. The CDR3 totals 12 residues. J was trimmed by 12 bases and V by 5 bases; bases with no gene match: 2.

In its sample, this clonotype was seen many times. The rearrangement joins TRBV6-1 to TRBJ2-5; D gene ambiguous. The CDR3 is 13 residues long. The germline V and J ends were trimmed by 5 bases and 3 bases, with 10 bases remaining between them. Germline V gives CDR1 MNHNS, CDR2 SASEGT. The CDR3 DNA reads TGTGCCAGCAGTCGTATGAGAGAAGAGACCCAGTACTTC. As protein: CASSRMREETQYF.

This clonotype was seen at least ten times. This CDR3 reads CASSGQETQYF. In DNA, the CDR3 is TGTGCCAGCTCGGGACAAGAGACCCAGTACTTC. The chain carries TRBV18 and TRBJ2-5; D is undetermined. CDR1 is KGHSH and CDR2 is LQKENI in the germline V gene. The CDR3 is made up of 11 amino acids. The V gene lost 6 bases and the J gene lost 2 bases, with 4 bases spanning the gap.

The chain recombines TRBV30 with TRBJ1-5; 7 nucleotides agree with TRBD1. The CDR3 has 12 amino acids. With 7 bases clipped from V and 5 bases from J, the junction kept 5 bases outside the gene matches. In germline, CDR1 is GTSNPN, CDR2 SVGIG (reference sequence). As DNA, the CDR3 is TGTGCCTATGACAGGGTTGATCAGCCCCAGCATTTT. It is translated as CAYDRVDQPQHF.